These 14 T cell receptor beta chains were all obtained from the same sample, sequenced in a study of cytomegalovirus exposure and HLA in healthy donors. With 60 Vbeta and 13 Jbeta primers, the PCR was carried out. Here immunoSEQ multiplex PCR was the method, and the copy in TCRdb shows in-frame clones only, minus some. The sample carries around 140,000 clones, roughly 80% recorded once. The sequencing input was PBMCs. The receptors come from a female donor in good health and CMV-seronegative.

The chain uses TRBV2 and TRBJ2-7, with 10 nucleotides matching TRBD1. CDR3 length equals 15 residues. V was pared by 7 bases and J by 2 bases, with 8 bases of the junction left unmatched. Germline assignment: CDR1 SNHLY and CDR2 FYNNEI. The chain's CDR3 is CASNLGGQGTYEQYF. The CDR3 DNA is TGTGCCAGCAATCTTGGGGGACAGGGGACCTACGAGCAGTACTTC.

The chain is built from TRBV11-2 and TRBJ2-7; D may be TRBD2 (7 bases). Germline lookup yields CDR1 SGHAT and CDR2 FQNNGV. The CDR3 spans 13 residues. Trimming shortened V by 4 bases and J by 6 bases, and 13 bases separated the two germline ends. As DNA, the CDR3 is TGTGCCAGCAGCTCCGTAGGGGGGGCCGAGCAGTACTTC. Its protein is CASSSVGGAEQYF.

The rearrangement joins TRBV7-4 to TRBJ1-5, with no clear D. V shed 6 bases and J shed 5 bases, with 11 bases lying between them. The length of the CDR3 is 13 residues. Germline CDR1 is SGHVT and CDR2 is SQSDAQ. The CDR3 bases are TGTGCCAGCAGTCCCCCCCATCATCAGCCCCAGCATTTT. Amino acids: CASSPPHHQPQHF.

The J gene is TRBJ2-7, the V gene TRBV28; D not resolved. The CDR3 is 14 amino acids. V lost 7 bases and J 7 bases, leaving 20 bases between the germline ends. The germline V gene has CDR1 MDHEN and CDR2 SYDVKM. CDR3 residues: CASTSFGATEEQYF. The CDR3 nucleotides read TGTGCCAGCACCTCTTTTGGAGCCACTGAGGAGCAGTACTTC.

The chain combines TRBV5-1 with TRBJ2-1; 7 positions agree with TRBD2. Germline V gene data show CDR1 as SGHRS and CDR2 as YFSETQ. The CDR3 is made up of 14 amino acids. The ends lost 2 bases at V and 9 bases at J; junction bases unmatched: 8. CDR3 in amino acids: CASSFGGSGGEQFF. Here the CDR3 DNA reads TGCGCCAGCAGCTTCGGCGGGAGTGGCGGTGAGCAGTTCTTC.

The rearrangement uses TRBV27 and TRBJ2-3, with 7 bases that match TRBD1. The CDR3 length is 16 residues. Germline CDR1 is MNHEY and CDR2 is SMNVEV (reference sequence). V dropped 8 bases and J dropped 8; count of bases not matched to a gene: 19. The CDR3 loop reads CASRPLDRVKMVTQYF. The CDR3 DNA reads as TGTGCCAGCCGCCCCTTAGACAGGGTTAAGATGGTTACGCAGTATTTT.

This sequence joins TRBV5-1 and TRBJ2-1, with 8 bases identical to TRBD2. The CDR3 spans 15 residues. Germline V gene data show CDR1 as SGHRS and CDR2 as YFSETQ. Trimming removed 6 bases from V and 5 bases from J; junction bases left unmatched: 10. CDR3 loop: CASTLRLAGNNEQFF. The DNA of the CDR3 is TGCGCCAGCACCCTTCGGCTAGCGGGTAACAATGAGCAGTTCTTC.

This chain connects TRBV27 to TRBJ2-4; a possible D gene is TRBD1 (6 bases). Germline loops: CDR1 MNHEY, CDR2 SMNVEV (reference sequence). The ends were cut back, 6 bases at V and 0 bases at J, with 15 bases in the middle. The CDR3 is 16 residues long. CDR3 nucleotide sequence: TGTGCCAGCAGCTCAGCTCAGGGGCGAGCCAAAAACATTCAGTACTTC. Its protein product is CASSSAQGRAKNIQYF.

This chain uses TRBV28 with TRBJ1-2; 9 bases are a match to TRBD1. Germline V CDR1 and CDR2: MDHEN, SYDVKM. The CDR3 sequence is 11 residues long. J gave up 8 bases and V 8 bases, and 3 bases lay outside the gene matches. The CDR3 loop is CASGQGMGYTF. The DNA for the CDR3 is TGTGCCAGCGGACAGGGGATGGGCTACACCTTC.

The gene calls are TRBV5-1 and TRBJ2-1; TRBD1 agrees at 8 bases. Trimming cost V 3 bases and J 4 bases; bases outside gene matches: 3. This CDR3 spans 14 amino acids. Looked up from germline, CDR1 is SGHRS and CDR2 is YFSETQ. DNA for the CDR3: TGCGCCAGCAGCTACGGACAGGGTTACAATGAGCAGTTCTTC. Protein sequence: CASSYGQGYNEQFF.

The chain has TRBV19 and TRBJ2-3, with TRBD1 matching over 8 bases. J gave up 3 bases and V 5 bases, and 10 bases lay outside the gene matches. The CDR3 sequence is 16 residues long. The germline gives CDR1 LNHDA, CDR2 SQIVND (reference sequence). Here the CDR3 reads CASSSTGGIVTDTQYF. DNA for the CDR3: TGTGCCAGTAGTTCTACAGGGGGAATAGTGACAGATACGCAGTATTTT.

Note on this clone: An end of the junction differs from the germline gene, which may be a read error. The V and J genes are TRBV4-1 and TRBJ2-5, with a weak D call TRBD2 (6 bases). Germline CDR1 and CDR2: MGHRA and YSYEKL. CDR3 length equals 15 residues. CDR3 coding DNA: TGCGCCAGCAGCCAGAACCAGATGGATGGGACTCCCCCCCACTTC. Translation: CASSQNQMDGTPPHF.

The J gene is TRBJ2-7, the V gene TRBV30; D may be TRBD1 (5 bases). Germline values: CDR1 GTSNPN, CDR2 SVGIG (reference sequence). The V gene lost 2 bases and the J gene lost 1 base, with 9 bases spanning the gap. The CDR3 totals 13 residues. Here the CDR3 reads CAWSSKGSYEQYF. In DNA form, the CDR3 reads TGTGCCTGGAGTAGTAAGGGGTCCTACGAGCAGTACTTC.

This clone was seen more than once but under ten times. The rearrangement links TRBV6-5 to TRBJ1-5, with 8 positions matching TRBD1. The CDR3 sequence is 13 residues long. The ends lost 6 bases at V and 4 bases at J; junction bases unmatched: 2. The germline V gene encodes CDR1 MNHEY and CDR2 SVGAGI. CDR3 nucleotides: TGTGCCAGCAGCCGGGACAGGAATCAGCCCCAGCATTTT. The encoded protein is CASSRDRNQPQHF.